These 23 T cell receptor beta chains originate from one sample sequenced in a study of cytomegalovirus exposure and HLA in healthy donors. It was with 60 Vbeta and 13 Jbeta primers that the PCR ran. Method: immunoSEQ multiplex PCR; TCRdb's copy keeps in-frame clones and lacks some. The table shows some 190,000 clones, with more than 75% occurring only once. Material: PBMCs. All receptors derive from a man in his forties in good health and CMV-seronegative.

The chain employs TRBV6-5 and TRBJ1-6; the match to TRBD1 covers 7 bases. Germline loops: CDR1 MNHEY, CDR2 SVGAGI. The V and J ends lost 2 bases and 5 bases, in that order; junction bases with no gene match: 3. There are 15 residues in the CDR3. The CDR3 coding sequence is TGTGCCAGCAGTTACGGGACAGCTAATAATTCACCCCTCCACTTT. Its protein is CASSYGTANNSPLHF.

This chain links TRBV11-3 with TRBJ1-2; D may be TRBD1 (5 bases). This CDR3 is 14 amino acids long. Germline assignment: CDR1 SGHNT and CDR2 YENEEA. V lost 5 bases, J lost 4 bases, and 14 bases lay in between. The CDR3 sequence: CASSPRPDIYGYTF. The CDR3 DNA sequence: TGTGCCAGCAGCCCCAGACCGGACATCTATGGCTACACCTTC.

The J gene is TRBJ2-5, the V gene TRBV28; D call uncertain. CDR3 size: 15 residues. The V end lost 2 bases, the J end lost 2 bases, and 12 bases lay between the germline ends. Germline V gene lookup returns CDR1 MDHEN and CDR2 SYDVKM. The CDR3 protein is CASSLTGKGQETQYF. CDR3 DNA sequence: TGTGCCAGCAGTTTAACGGGTAAAGGTCAAGAGACCCAGTACTTC. Full variable domain (remainder filled in from reference TRBV28 and TRBJ2-5): DVKVTQSSRYLVKRTGEKVFLECVQDMDHENMFWYRQDPGLGLRLIYFSYDVKMKEKGDIPEGYSVSREKKERFSLILESASTNQTSMYLCASSLTGKGQETQYFGPGTRLLVL.

V is TRBV18 and J is TRBJ1-5, with D tentatively TRBD1 (6 bases). Germline V lookup: CDR1 KGHSH, CDR2 LQKENI. Trimming cost V 8 bases and J 7 bases, with 18 bases left between them. This CDR3 has 14 residues. CDR3 protein: CASAHQGQGQPQHF. DNA of the CDR3: TGTGCCAGCGCCCACCAGGGGCAGGGACAGCCCCAGCATTTT.

This chain uses TRBV19 with TRBJ2-3, with 8 bases identical to TRBD2. The CDR3 has 16 residues. CDR1 is LNHDA, CDR2 SQIVND, per germline (reference sequence). V was pared by 6 bases and J by 4 bases, with 12 bases of the junction left unmatched. The CDR3 region has the DNA TGTGCCAGTAGCGACAAGCGGAGCGGGAGTCCAGATACGCAGTATTTT. Protein product: CASSDKRSGSPDTQYF.

The rearrangement joins TRBV7-9 to TRBJ2-3; 14 bases map to TRBD2. V lost 0 bases, J lost 14 bases, and 7 bases stayed unmatched. From germline, CDR1 is SEHNR and CDR2 FQNEAQ (reference sequence). This CDR3 region has 15 residues. The CDR3 sequence: CASSLALTSGGALYF. DNA of the CDR3: TGTGCCAGCAGCTTAGCGCTGACTAGCGGGGGGGCCCTGTATTTT.

The chain recombines TRBV6-6 with TRBJ1-2, with D hard to call. Trimming pared 4 bases from V and 10 bases from J, leaving 13 bases between. From germline, CDR1 is MNHNY and CDR2 SVGAGI (reference sequence). The CDR3 consists of 12 residues. The DNA for the CDR3 is TGTGCCAGCAGTTCAAAGAGGGTGGCCTACACCTTC. Translating it yields CASSSKRVAYTF.

The genes are TRBV7-2 and TRBJ2-7, with D possibly being TRBD2 (6 bases). V was trimmed by 4 bases and J by 6 bases, leaving 13 bases between them. The CDR3 spans 13 residues. The germline gives CDR1 SGHTA, CDR2 FQGNSA. Here the CDR3 DNA reads TGTGCCAGCAGCTCCCGACTAGTCGGCGAGCAGTACTTC. Translating gives CASSSRLVGEQYF.

The chain employs TRBV5-4 and TRBJ2-5; D perhaps matches TRBD2 (5 bases). V lost 0 bases and J 3 bases, leaving 12 bases between the germline ends. The germline V gene has CDR1 SGHNT and CDR2 YYREEE (reference sequence). The CDR3 is 15 amino acids. The CDR3 DNA sequence: TGTGCCAGCAGCTTGGCAGCGATGAGGGAAGAGACCCAGTACTTC. It yields the protein CASSLAAMREETQYF.

V and J are TRBV5-4 and TRBJ2-1; D is possibly TRBD1 (5 bases). This CDR3 contains 13 residues. Trimming removed 4 bases from V and 4 bases from J, with 9 bases in between. Germline-derived CDR1 and CDR2 are SGHNT and YYREEE (reference sequence). CDR3 protein: CASSPRQYNEQFF. Here the CDR3 DNA reads TGTGCCAGCAGCCCCAGACAGTACAATGAGCAGTTCTTC.

The chain uses TRBV7-2 and TRBJ1-2, with D tentatively TRBD1 (5 bases). Germline CDR1 SGHTA, CDR2 FQGNSA. The CDR3 runs 13 residues. With 4 bases removed from V and 4 bases from J, the gap between germline ends came to 10 bases. This CDR3 reads CASSSRAVYGYTF. In DNA form, the CDR3 reads TGTGCCAGCAGCTCCAGGGCAGTCTATGGCTACACCTTC.

In this sample, this clone turned up a few times. This rearrangement joins TRBV6-6 to TRBJ2-1; TRBD1 aligns across 7 bases. The germline V gene has CDR1 MNHNY and CDR2 SVGAGI (reference sequence). This CDR3 has 15 amino acids. J was trimmed by 7 bases and V by 5 bases; bases with no gene match: 11. For the CDR3, the DNA is TGTGCCAGCAGTCCTCTACAGGGGTTGGCGAATGAGCAGTTCTTC. As protein: CASSPLQGLANEQFF.

CDR3 region: CASSYGVTGVYNEQFF. The CDR3 DNA reads TGTGCCAGCAGTTACGGGGTGACAGGGGTATACAATGAGCAGTTCTTC. This rearrangement joins TRBV6-5 to TRBJ2-1; 8 bases line up with TRBD1. CDR1 is MNHEY and CDR2 is SVGAGI in the germline V gene. The V and J ends lost 2 bases and 4 bases, in that order; junction bases with no gene match: 7. CDR3 length equals 16 residues.

The J gene is TRBJ2-2, the V gene TRBV28, with D perhaps TRBD1 (7 bases). This CDR3 comprises 15 residues. The V gene's germline CDR1 is MDHEN and CDR2 SYDVKM. Trimming cost V 6 bases and J 5 bases, with 16 bases left between them. CDR3 sequence reads: CASRSPSGGTGELFF. The CDR3 nucleotides are TGTGCCAGCAGATCCCCTTCAGGGGGGACCGGGGAGCTGTTTTTT. Full variable domain (rest looked up from reference TRBV28 and TRBJ2-2): DVKVTQSSRYLVKRTGEKVFLECVQDMDHENMFWYRQDPGLGLRLIYFSYDVKMKEKGDIPEGYSVSREKKERFSLILESASTNQTSMYLCASRSPSGGTGELFFGEGSRLTVL.

The chain is built from TRBV11-3 and TRBJ2-7; D might be TRBD2 (5 bases). Germline V gives CDR1 SGHNT, CDR2 YENEEA. CDR3 length: 13 amino acids. V gave up 4 bases and J gave up 4 bases, with 11 bases separating them. The CDR3 DNA is TGTGCCAGCAGCTCCAGCGGAGCTTACGAGCAGTACTTC. This translates into CASSSSGAYEQYF.

CDR3 amino acids: CASSLVQGDEQYF. CDR3 nucleotide sequence: TGTGCCAGCAGCTTAGTACAGGGGGACGAGCAGTACTTC. V and J are TRBV7-9 and TRBJ2-7; 8 bases match TRBD1. The CDR3 extends over 13 amino acids. The V segment lost 1 base and the J segment 5 bases; nucleotides outside the gene matches: 1. CDR1 is SEHNR and CDR2 is FQNEAQ in the germline V gene (reference sequence).

The CDR3 DNA follows: TGTGCCAGCAGTTTGGTTGAGCGCTCTGGGGCCAACGTCCTGACTTTC. Translating it yields CASSLVERSGANVLTF. This chain connects TRBV28 to TRBJ2-6; D unresolved. Germline CDR1 and CDR2: MDHEN and SYDVKM. V was clipped by 3 bases and J by 0 bases, with 9 bases between them. The CDR3 has 16 amino acids.

This chain uses TRBV7-9 with TRBJ2-7; 7 positions agree with TRBD2. The germline gives CDR1 SEHNR, CDR2 FQNEAQ (reference sequence). The CDR3 covers 14 residues. Trimming took 2 bases from V and 2 from J; bases not matched to a gene: 3. The CDR3 region has the DNA TGTGCCAGCAGCTTAAGCGGGACGCCCTACGAGCAGTACTTC. Protein product: CASSLSGTPYEQYF.

The chain employs TRBV19 and TRBJ1-5, with D unresolved. Germline CDR1 LNHDA, CDR2 SQIVND (reference sequence). The CDR3 has 15 residues. Trimming took 1 base from V and 0 from J, leaving 7 bases between them. This CDR3 reads CASSIGRNSNQPQHF. CDR3 DNA: TGTGCCAGTAGTATAGGCAGAAATAGCAATCAGCCCCAGCATTTT.

The chain links TRBV28 to TRBJ1-6, with 7 bases aligning to TRBD1. Germline values: CDR1 MDHEN, CDR2 SYDVKM. With V trimmed by 2 bases and J by 13 bases, 14 bases remained unmatched. The CDR3 is 16 residues long. As DNA, the CDR3 is TGTGCCAGCAGTTTACCAGGGACAGCGATCGCCGAGCCCCTCCACTTT. Protein sequence: CASSLPGTAIAEPLHF.

The chain links TRBV7-9 to TRBJ2-2, with 11 bases identical to TRBD2. From germline, CDR1 is SEHNR and CDR2 FQNEAQ (reference sequence). The CDR3 extends over 18 amino acids. J lost 1 base, V lost 3 bases, and 7 bases had no gene match. The CDR3 sequence: CASSFPGTSGVNTGELFF. The CDR3, as DNA: TGTGCCAGCAGCTTCCCCGGGACTAGCGGAGTGAACACCGGGGAGCTGTTTTTT.

V usage is TRBV13 and J usage is TRBJ2-7; 11 nucleotides match TRBD2. Trimming at V came to 5 bases and at J to 2 bases, leaving 11 bases not matched to a gene. This CDR3 is built from 17 residues. CDR1 and CDR2 (germline): PRHDT, FYEKMQ (reference sequence). CDR3 residues: CASSPISKLAGAYEQYF. Here the CDR3 DNA reads TGTGCCAGCAGCCCCATATCAAAACTAGCGGGGGCCTACGAGCAGTACTTC.

The gene calls are TRBV7-2 and TRBJ1-2, with D perhaps TRBD1 (5 bases). Trimming took off 1 base at V and 4 bases at J, with 13 bases between the two ends. This CDR3 has 15 residues. Germline V gene lookup returns CDR1 SGHTA and CDR2 FQGNSA. The DNA of the CDR3 is TGTGCCAGCAGCTTAGAGGAGGGGCGCACCTATGGCTACACCTTC. Amino acids: CASSLEEGRTYGYTF. Full variable domain (remainder filled in from reference TRBV7-2 and TRBJ1-2): GAGVSQSPSNKVTEKGKDVELRCDPISGHTALYWYRQSLGQGLEFLIYFQGNSAPDKSGLPSDRFSAERTGGSVSTLTIQRTQQEDSAVYLCASSLEEGRTYGYTFGSGTRLTVV.